This paragraph reports one T cell receptor (beta chain). This clonotype was detected many times. The clone's antigen remains unknown. Nothing much larger sits one base from this clone, and base qualities are not available. The data originate from a study of T-cell reconstitution after alpha-beta-depleted transplantation in children (TCRdb year 2016). Turning to the overall study: Using TCR repertoire profiling, the study quantitatively followed how T-cell immune reconstitution unfolded in children after TCRalphabeta/CD19-depleted allogeneic hematopoietic cell transplantation.

The germline V gene sets CDR1 to SQVTM and CDR2 to ANQGSEA. Inclusive of the bounding cysteine and phenylalanine, the CDR3 is 12 residues long. Only the CDR3 DNA stays, 36 bases, in frame from base 1. V was cut back by 7 bases and J by 6 bases, leaving a gap of 12 bases between them. Libraries came from PCR. This sample was sequenced with an Illumina HiSeq 2500. To normalize quantification of the TCRbeta repertoire, the TCR libraries were built with molecular barcoding that relied on unique molecular identifiers. The public sequencing data were trimmed at Q25 with fastp and processed into clonotypes with MiXCR by TCRdb, which kept only in-frame beta chains. Here each entry gathers all rows of one CDR3 protein and keeps the most common genes and DNA. A total of over 400,000 distinct CDR3 sequences appear in this sample, around 46% of them only once. Of the sample, under 35% is held by the ten largest clones.

Beyond this particular receptor, the publication reports: Over the following months the frequencies of hyperexpanded clones went down, and after one year T-cell counts and TCRbeta diversity were mostly credited to newly produced T cells. Apparently early alphabetaT-cell count recovery about two months after transplant reportedly relied on only several hundred rapidly expanded clones derived from non-depleted graft cells. In some patients, the high TCRbeta diversity seen at day 60 was put down to recipient T cells and intrathymic progenitors that had survived conditioning.

Interpreted using the paper, the treatment or condition label stands for: allogeneic hematopoietic cell transplantation with graft depleted of TCRalphabeta T cells and CD19 B cells. Transplant recipients were children who received TCRalphabeta/CD19-depleted allogeneic hematopoietic cell grafts. Sequenced material: PBMCs, taken before TCRalphabeta/CD19-depleted stem cell transplant. The origin of this receptor is a girl aged 2 to 10 with aplastic anemia, due to receive a stem cell transplant. Recombination linked TRBV29-1 to TRBJ2-2; tentative D gene TRBD1, with 6 bases matching. The DNA sequence is as follows: TGCAGCGGATACAGGGCCGCCGGGGAGCTGTTTTTT. This translates into CSGYRAAGELFF.